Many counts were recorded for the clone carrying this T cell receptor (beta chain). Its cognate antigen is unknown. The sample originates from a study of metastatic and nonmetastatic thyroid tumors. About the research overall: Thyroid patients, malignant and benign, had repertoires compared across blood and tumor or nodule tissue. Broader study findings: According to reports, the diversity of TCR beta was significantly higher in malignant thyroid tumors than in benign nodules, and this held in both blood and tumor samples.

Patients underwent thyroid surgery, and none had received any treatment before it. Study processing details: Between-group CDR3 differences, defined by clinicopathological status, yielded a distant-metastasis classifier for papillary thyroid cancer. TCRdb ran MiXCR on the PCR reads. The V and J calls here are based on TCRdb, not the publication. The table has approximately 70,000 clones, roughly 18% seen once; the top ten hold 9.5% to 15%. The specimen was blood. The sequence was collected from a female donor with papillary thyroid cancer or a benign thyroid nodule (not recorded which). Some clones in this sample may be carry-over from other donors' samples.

This chain's CDR3 is CASSSDSLGYEQYF. CDR3 bases: TGCGCCAGCAGCTCAGATTCTTTAGGCTACGAGCAGTACTTC. The genes are TRBV5-1 and TRBJ2-7; no clear D gene. The CDR3 is 14 amino acids. CDR1 is SGHRS, CDR2 YFSETQ, per germline. V was pared by 3 bases and J by 3 bases, with 13 bases between.